These 32 T cell receptor beta chains originate from one sample sequenced in a study of cytomegalovirus exposure and HLA in healthy donors. The PCR used 60 Vbeta and 13 Jbeta primers. Some clones are missing from TCRdb's copy, which holds only in-frame ones; the method was immunoSEQ multiplex PCR. The data show about 98,000 clones, under 70% seen once. The material sequenced was PBMCs. These receptors all stem from a man aged 45-65 years in good health and CMV-seronegative.

The chain couples TRBV2 to TRBJ2-2, with D uncertain. Trimming removed 4 bases at V and 4 bases at J, with 7 bases between. The CDR3 is 13 residues long. Germline values: CDR1 SNHLY, CDR2 FYNNEI. The CDR3 DNA is TGTGCCAGCAGTGTAGCTAGCACCGGGGAGCTGTTTTTT. The encoded protein is CASSVASTGELFF.

This clone turned up a few times. The V call is TRBV4-2, the J call TRBJ2-5, with 7 bases matching TRBD1. The last part of the DNA fits TRBJ2-7 better; the J call may be wrong. In germline, CDR1 is LGHNA, CDR2 YNFKEQ. CDR3 size: 15 residues. CDR3 DNA: TGTGCCAGCAGCCAACTACAGGGGACGAAAAACGAGCAGTACTTC. Translated, it gives CASSQLQGTKNEQYF.

This clone came up a few times. This chain links TRBV6-6 with TRBJ2-2; 13 bases fit TRBD2. J gave up 5 bases and V 2 bases, and 2 bases lay outside the gene matches. This CDR3 has 16 amino acids. From germline, CDR1 is MNHNY and CDR2 SVGAGI (reference sequence). The CDR3 sequence: CASSYLGLAGTGELFF. CDR3 nucleotide sequence: TGTGCCAGCAGTTACCTGGGACTAGCGGGGACCGGGGAGCTGTTTTTT.

This rearrangement joins TRBV13 to TRBJ2-7, with 7 bases matching TRBD1. The V gene end was trimmed by 5 bases and the J gene end by 4 bases; junction bases not matched to a gene: 11. The CDR3 extends over 15 amino acids. Germline CDR1 PRHDT, CDR2 FYEKMQ (reference sequence). CDR3 sequence (DNA): TGTGCCAGCAGCACTAGGGGGCAGGGGAGTTACGAGCAGTACTTC. It codes for CASSTRGQGSYEQYF.

This sequence joins TRBV6-1 and TRBJ1-5; 7 bases agree with TRBD1. Unmatched junction bases numbered 8, after V lost 3 bases and J lost 3 bases. CDR3 length: 16 amino acids. Germline lookup yields CDR1 MNHNS and CDR2 SASEGT. The CDR3 region has the DNA TGTGCCAGCAGTGAGGGGATGGACAGGCTCAATCAGCCCCAGCATTTT. Protein sequence: CASSEGMDRLNQPQHF.

The chain links TRBV19 to TRBJ2-7, with D possibly being TRBD2 (6 bases). V was pared by 9 bases and J by 3 bases, with 18 bases between. The CDR3 sequence is 14 residues long. Germline V gene sequence: CDR1 LNHDA, CDR2 SQIVND (reference sequence). This CDR3 reads CASRTTGRSYEQYF. In DNA, the CDR3 is TGTGCCAGCCGGACTACCGGGAGAAGCTACGAGCAGTACTTC.

This chain links TRBV5-6 with TRBJ2-7, with 7 bases lining up with TRBD1. Trimming at V came to 4 bases and at J to 3 bases, leaving 1 base not matched to a gene. The V gene's germline CDR1 is SGHDT and CDR2 YYEEEE. This CDR3 has 12 residues. As DNA, the CDR3 is TGTGCCAGCAGCGGACAGGACTACGAGCAGTACTTC. Translating it yields CASSGQDYEQYF.

The genes are TRBV18 and TRBJ2-3; 9 nucleotides align to TRBD2. This CDR3 contains 15 residues. Trimming took 6 bases from V and 5 from J; bases not matched to a gene: 9. Germline V gene lookup returns CDR1 KGHSH and CDR2 LQKENI. The CDR3 reads CASSGGGADQDTQYF. CDR3 nucleotide sequence: TGTGCCAGCTCCGGCGGGGGGGCGGACCAAGATACGCAGTATTTT. Combining the CDR3 with reference TRBV18 and TRBJ2-3 gives the whole variable domain NAGVMQNPRHLVRRRGQEARLRCSPMKGHSHVYWYRQLPEEGLKFMVYLQKENIIDESGMPKERFSAEFPKEGPSILRIQQVVRGDSAAYFCASSGGGADQDTQYFGPGTRLTVL.

The genes are TRBV6-1 and TRBJ2-3; TRBD1 matches at 8 bases. The CDR3 has 15 amino acids. Germline V gives CDR1 MNHNS, CDR2 SASEGT. V was pared by 4 bases and J by 5 bases, with 8 bases of the junction left unmatched. CDR3 loop: CASSGVQGARDTQYF. The DNA for the CDR3 is TGTGCCAGCAGTGGTGTCCAGGGGGCCAGAGATACGCAGTATTTT.

The chain couples TRBV25-1 to TRBJ2-2, with D maybe TRBD1 (5 bases). Germline values: CDR1 MGHDK, CDR2 SYGVNS. Trimming removed 4 bases from V and 5 bases from J, with 11 bases in between. This CDR3 contains 14 residues. The CDR3 here is CASSGAGLTGELFF. In DNA, the CDR3 is TGTGCCAGCAGTGGGGCAGGGCTAACCGGGGAGCTGTTTTTT. The full variable domain, rest sourced from reference TRBV25-1 and TRBJ2-2, is EADIYQTPRYLVIGTGKKITLECSQTMGHDKMYWYQQDPGMELHLIHYSYGVNSTEKGDLSSESTVSRIRTEHFPLTLESARPSHTSQYLCASSGAGLTGELFFGEGSRLTVL.

The J gene is TRBJ2-7, the V gene TRBV5-4, with 9 bases lining up with TRBD1. Trimming at V came to 4 bases and at J to 5 bases, leaving 4 bases not matched to a gene. From germline, CDR1 is SGHNT and CDR2 YYREEE (reference sequence). The CDR3 length is 13 residues. This chain's CDR3 is CASSRTGVNEQYF. DNA of the CDR3: TGTGCCAGCAGCCGGACAGGGGTCAACGAGCAGTACTTC.

This sequence joins TRBV11-1 and TRBJ1-2, with 8 nucleotides matching TRBD1. The germline V gene encodes CDR1 SGHAT and CDR2 FQDESV (reference sequence). The CDR3 has 12 residues. J lost 6 bases, V lost 11 bases, and 8 bases had no gene match. The chain's CDR3 is CAGTGQGDGYTF. The CDR3 nucleotides read TGTGCCGGCACCGGACAGGGTGATGGCTACACCTTC.

This chain connects TRBV7-9 to TRBJ1-2, with TRBD1 identical over 9 bases. The CDR3 runs to 15 residues. CDR1 is SEHNR and CDR2 is FQNEAQ in the germline V gene (reference sequence). Germline trimming cut 5 bases from V and 5 bases from J; bases unmatched to any gene: 9. The CDR3 protein is CASSRPGQGTYGYTF. CDR3 in DNA: TGTGCCAGCAGCCGACCGGGACAGGGAACTTATGGCTACACCTTC.

The chain links TRBV28 to TRBJ2-7; 13 bases line up with TRBD2. Trimming took 6 bases from V and 2 from J; bases not matched to a gene: 16. The CDR3 length is 19 residues. The V gene's germline CDR1 is MDHEN and CDR2 SYDVKM. The CDR3 coding sequence is TGTGCCAGCAGACGACCGGGACACAAGACTAGCGGGGGGCCCTACGAGCAGTACTTC. Amino acids: CASRRPGHKTSGGPYEQYF.

This clone was seen more than once but under ten times. The chain couples TRBV30 to TRBJ2-1; 14 bases line up with TRBD2. This CDR3 comprises 16 residues. Germline V gene sequence: CDR1 GTSNPN, CDR2 SVGIG (reference sequence). V lost 0 bases to trimming and J lost 7 bases; unmatched junction nucleotides: 5. CDR3 sequence (DNA): TGTGCCTGGAGTGTATGGGGGACTAGCGGGAGTAATGAGCAGTTCTTC. Translated, it gives CAWSVWGTSGSNEQFF.

The V and J genes are TRBV5-1 and TRBJ2-5; 10 nucleotides agree with TRBD2. This CDR3 comprises 14 residues. Germline V gene sequence: CDR1 SGHRS, CDR2 YFSETQ. After removal of 4 bases from V and 1 base from J, the junction contained 1 base not matched to a gene. The CDR3 DNA is TGCGCCAGCAGCATAGCGGGGGGCCAAGAGACCCAGTACTTC. It encodes CASSIAGGQETQYF.

The chain uses TRBV6-5 and TRBJ1-2; TRBD1 matches at 7 bases. V trimming: 6 bases; J trimming: 7 bases; junction bases outside the gene matches: 11. Germline V gives CDR1 MNHEY, CDR2 SVGAGI. This CDR3 region has 14 residues. The CDR3 protein is CASRTVTGPFGYTF. Written as DNA, the CDR3 is TGTGCCAGCAGGACTGTGACAGGGCCGTTTGGCTACACCTTC.

The chain uses TRBV6-6 and TRBJ1-4; perhaps TRBD1 as D (5 bases). Trimming left V 5 bases short and J 5 bases short, with 12 bases between. Germline V gene lookup returns CDR1 MNHNY and CDR2 SVGAGI (reference sequence). The CDR3 totals 14 residues. CDR3 residues: CASSPGGENEKLFF. The DNA of the CDR3 is TGTGCCAGCAGTCCGGGGGGTGAAAATGAAAAACTGTTTTTT.

This rearrangement joins TRBV27 to TRBJ1-1; D remains ambiguous. Germline V gives CDR1 MNHEY, CDR2 SMNVEV (reference sequence). V was cut by 3 bases and J by 5 bases, with 13 bases left in between. This CDR3 is 14 amino acids long. The CDR3 is CASSFLSEGTEAFF. DNA for the CDR3: TGTGCCAGCAGTTTTTTGTCGGAGGGAACTGAAGCTTTCTTT.

The CDR3 here is CASSLYSQGSYEQYF. As DNA, the CDR3 is TGTGCCAGCAGCTTGTACTCACAGGGGAGCTACGAGCAGTACTTC. The V gene is TRBV5-5, the J gene TRBJ2-7, with 7 bases that match TRBD1. Unmatched junction bases numbered 7, after V lost 1 base and J lost 3 bases. Germline V lookup: CDR1 SGHKS, CDR2 YYEKEE (reference sequence). The CDR3 sequence is 15 residues long. The full variable domain, completed using reference TRBV5-5 and TRBJ2-7, is DAGVTQSPTHLIKTRGQQVTLRCSPISGHKSVSWYQQVLGQGPQFIFQYYEKEERGRGNFPDRFSARQFPNYSSELNVNALLLGDSALYLCASSLYSQGSYEQYFGPGTRLTVT.

V and J are TRBV7-9 and TRBJ2-3, with TRBD2 matching over 12 bases. The V segment lost 1 base and the J segment 3 bases; nucleotides outside the gene matches: 8. The germline V gene encodes CDR1 SEHNR and CDR2 FQNEAQ (reference sequence). This CDR3 is built from 18 residues. CDR3 bases: TGTGCCAGCAGCTTAGGGGGACTAGCGGGCCTAGGGACAGATACGCAGTATTTT. Its protein product is CASSLGGLAGLGTDTQYF.

This sequence joins TRBV19 and TRBJ1-1; D is unclear. The germline V gene encodes CDR1 LNHDA and CDR2 SQIVND (reference sequence). This CDR3 contains 14 residues. V was pared by 5 bases and J by 4 bases, with 14 bases between. CDR3 coding DNA: TGTGCCAGTAGTCCGGGGAGGGAGACCACTGAAGCTTTCTTT. It translates to CASSPGRETTEAFF.

The genes are TRBV10-1 and TRBJ2-7, with no clear D. The CDR3 consists of 12 residues. V shed 5 bases and J shed 6 bases, with 11 bases lying between them. Per the germline V gene, CDR1 is WNHNN and CDR2 is SYGVQD (reference sequence). This CDR3 reads CASSSSLGEQYF. DNA for the CDR3: TGCGCCAGCAGTTCTAGTCTGGGCGAGCAGTACTTC.

The V call is TRBV29-1, the J call TRBJ2-7; maybe TRBD1 (7 bases). V dropped 7 bases and J dropped 3 bases, with 13 bases sitting between them. The CDR3 loop spans 12 amino acids. Germline V CDR1 and CDR2: SQVTM, ANQGSEA. Written as DNA, the CDR3 is TGCAGCGCCCACAGGGGAGGCTACGAGCAGTACTTC. Translating gives CSAHRGGYEQYF.

The V and J genes are TRBV6-1 and TRBJ1-2; D ambiguous. V was clipped by 7 bases and J by 3 bases, with 15 bases between them. CDR1 is MNHNS and CDR2 is SASEGT in the germline V gene. CDR3 length equals 14 residues. The CDR3 is CASNSGGIDYGYTF. CDR3 coding DNA: TGTGCCAGCAATTCAGGAGGAATCGACTATGGCTACACCTTC.

This chain links TRBV6-5 with TRBJ2-7; D is unclear. CDR1 is MNHEY and CDR2 is SVGAGI in the germline V gene. CDR3 length: 13 amino acids. The ends were cut back, 5 bases at V and 3 bases at J, with 11 bases in the middle. As DNA, the CDR3 is TGTGCCAGCAGTAGTTATACGAGCTACGAGCAGTACTTC. It translates to CASSSYTSYEQYF.

This rearrangement joins TRBV9 to TRBJ1-2, with D possibly matching TRBD1 (5 bases). This CDR3 comprises 13 residues. V lost 3 bases, J lost 4 bases, and 10 bases lay in between. Germline V gene lookup returns CDR1 SGDLS and CDR2 YYNGEE. CDR3 nucleotide sequence: TGTGCCAGCAGCGGGGGCCCGTCCTATGGCTACACCTTC. Encoded protein: CASSGGPSYGYTF.

V gene TRBV7-6 combines with J gene TRBJ2-7, with 7 bases fitting TRBD1. From germline, CDR1 is SGHVS and CDR2 FNYEAQ. CDR3 length: 14 residues. Unmatched junction bases numbered 10, after V lost 5 bases and J lost 6 bases. The CDR3 loop reads CASSARQGSLEQYF. CDR3 nucleotides: TGTGCCAGCAGCGCCCGACAGGGCTCTCTCGAGCAGTACTTC.

V gene TRBV6-5 combines with J gene TRBJ1-1; D is unclear. Germline V gene data show CDR1 as MNHEY and CDR2 as SVGAGI. V was trimmed by 7 bases and J by 4 bases, leaving 7 bases between them. The CDR3 has 11 amino acids. The CDR3 sequence is CASNFGTEAFF. Here the CDR3 DNA reads TGTGCCAGCAACTTCGGCACTGAAGCTTTCTTT.

The chain uses TRBV7-9 and TRBJ1-1, with a possible D match to TRBD1 (6 bases). The V gene lost 5 bases and the J gene lost 7 bases, with 14 bases spanning the gap. The CDR3 length is 13 residues. Germline V gives CDR1 SEHNR, CDR2 FQNEAQ (reference sequence). CDR3 sequence reads: CASSPRGGLEAFF. The DNA for the CDR3 is TGTGCCAGCAGCCCTCGCGGGGGGCTTGAAGCTTTCTTT.

This clone came up a few times. The gene calls are TRBV6-1 and TRBJ1-1; D remains unclear. The CDR3 is 11 residues long. Trimming took off 4 bases at V and 7 bases at J, with 7 bases between the two ends. Germline V gives CDR1 MNHNS, CDR2 SASEGT. Written as DNA, the CDR3 is TGTGCCAGCAGTGGAGCCCGTGAAGCTTTCTTT. This codes for CASSGAREAFF.

This chain uses TRBV6-5 with TRBJ2-5, with D possibly TRBD1 on 6 matching bases. Gene TRBJ2-7 matches the end of the DNA better, so the J call may be wrong. In germline, CDR1 is MNHEY, CDR2 SVGAGI. CDR3 length: 15 residues. The CDR3 spells CATHGEDSSSYEQYF. The CDR3 nucleotides are TGTGCCACTCACGGCGAGGACAGCAGCTCCTACGAGCAGTACTTC.